These 3 T cell receptor beta chains were all obtained from the same sample, sequenced in a study of blood T cell repertoires in COVID-19. The repertoire was sequenced with immunoSEQ multiplex PCR; TCRdb's copy has only in-frame clones and lacks some. The data hold approximately 260,000 clones, with around 89% observed a single time. Sequencing was done on a sample of peripheral blood. The receptors come from a woman between 40 and 55 years old with acute or convalescent COVID-19.

V and J are TRBV4-1 and TRBJ1-2; tentatively, D is TRBD1 (5 bases). The CDR3 is 14 amino acids. CDR1 and CDR2 (germline): MGHRA, YSYEKL. The germline V and J ends were trimmed by 4 bases and 0 bases, with 9 bases remaining between them. CDR3 protein: CASSPPGTNYGYTF. CDR3 nucleotide sequence: TGCGCCAGCAGCCCCCCAGGGACTAACTATGGCTACACCTTC.

V and J are TRBV12-5 and TRBJ2-5; D ambiguous. The CDR3 is 11 residues long. Per germline, CDR1 LGHNT and CDR2 FRNRAP. The germline V and J ends were trimmed by 7 bases and 7 bases, with 10 bases remaining between them. The CDR3 region is CASAPGPTQYF. As DNA, the CDR3 is TGTGCTAGTGCCCCGGGTCCGACCCAGTACTTC.

The gene calls are TRBV2 and TRBJ2-1, with TRBD2 matching 13 bases. There are 14 residues in the CDR3. Germline V gene data show CDR1 as SNHLY and CDR2 as FYNNEI. V gave up 9 bases and J gave up 4 bases; unmatched junction bases: 3. CDR3 nucleotides: TGTGCCAGAGAGACTAGCGGGGGGTACAATGAGCAGTTCTTC. Amino acids: CARETSGGYNEQFF.